Listed here are 14 T cell receptor beta chains from one sample, sequenced in a study of blood T cell repertoires in COVID-19. Generated by immunoSEQ multiplex PCR, the TCRdb table keeps only in-frame clones and is missing some. The sample carries 400,000 to 500,000 clones, 70% to 90% recorded once. The source material was PBMCs or T cells enriched from blood (not recorded which). The receptors originated from a woman under 30 who had been exposed to COVID-19.

The chain is built from TRBV7-2 and TRBJ2-3, with 8 nucleotides matching TRBD2. Germline CDR1 reads SGHTA; CDR2 reads FQGNSA. J lost 3 bases, V lost 7 bases, and 6 bases had no gene match. The CDR3 length is 14 residues. The CDR3 reads CASNLLAATDTQYF. The CDR3, as DNA: TGTGCCAGCAACCTACTAGCGGCAACAGATACGCAGTATTTT.

This clone came up a few times. V usage is TRBV19 and J usage is TRBJ2-7, with D perhaps TRBD2 (5 bases). V was cut by 8 bases and J by 0 bases, with 11 bases left in between. This CDR3 is built from 13 residues. Germline V gene data show CDR1 as LNHDA and CDR2 as SQIVND (reference sequence). Here the CDR3 DNA reads TGTGCCAGTGGCGGGCGGTACTCCTACGAGCAGTACTTC. It encodes CASGGRYSYEQYF.

A remark on this clone: The DNA is left out, because the CDR3 cannot be placed on it with certainty; the CDR3 is given as TCRdb lists it. The J gene is TRBJ1-4, the V gene TRBV2. Inclusive of both ends, the CDR3 amounts to 16 amino acids. The germline V gene has CDR1 SNHLY and CDR2 FYNNEI. The CDR3 sequence is CASILEAPLLGEKLFF.

The gene calls are TRBV19 and TRBJ1-2; 9 nucleotides line up with TRBD1. Losses at the gene ends were 7 bases for V and 4 bases for J; bases not matched to a gene: 7. This CDR3 contains 14 residues. Germline loops: CDR1 LNHDA, CDR2 SQIVND (reference sequence). CDR3 nucleotides: TGTGCCAGTAAGTTGGGACAGGGCGGCTATGGCTACACCTTC. It codes for CASKLGQGGYGYTF.

V usage is TRBV6-5 and J usage is TRBJ1-1; 7 bases map to TRBD1. In germline, CDR1 is MNHEY, CDR2 SVGAGI. This CDR3 has 15 amino acids. Trimming at V came to 7 bases and at J to 3 bases, leaving 11 bases not matched to a gene. The CDR3 DNA sequence: TGTGCCAGCACCCGCTTAATCCAGGGGGACACTGAAGCTTTCTTT. Its protein product is CASTRLIQGDTEAFF.

This chain uses TRBV6-1 with TRBJ1-6; a possible D gene is TRBD1 (6 bases). Trimming stripped 4 bases from V and 8 bases from J, with 24 bases between. Germline CDR1 reads MNHNS; CDR2 reads SASEGT. The CDR3 loop spans 18 amino acids. CDR3: CASSGLQGRTRGYSPLHF. The CDR3 DNA reads as TGTGCCAGCAGTGGGCTTCAGGGGAGAACCCGAGGGTATTCACCCCTCCACTTT.

Written as DNA, the CDR3 is TGTGCCAGCAGTCAGGGAGGGGGTGAAAAACTGTTTTTT. Amino acid sequence: CASSQGGGEKLFF. The V call is TRBV27, the J call TRBJ1-4, with a possible D match to TRBD1 (6 bases). V lost 5 bases and J lost 7, with 11 bases in between. CDR1 is MNHEY and CDR2 is SMNVEV in the germline V gene (reference sequence). This CDR3 has 13 amino acids.

This clone was recorded a few times. V is TRBV7-2 and J is TRBJ1-2; TRBD1 aligns across 10 bases. Germline CDR1 SGHTA, CDR2 FQGNSA. The CDR3 length is 16 residues. Trimming cost V 6 bases and J 0 bases; bases outside gene matches: 7. CDR3 residues: CASSLSGTGANYGYTF. In DNA form, the CDR3 reads TGTGCCAGCAGTTTATCCGGGACAGGGGCTAACTATGGCTACACCTTC.

The chain couples TRBV27 to TRBJ2-7; tentative D call: TRBD1 (5 bases). The ends were cut back, 0 bases at V and 1 base at J, with 7 bases in the middle. Germline V lookup: CDR1 MNHEY, CDR2 SMNVEV (reference sequence). This CDR3 contains 14 residues. The CDR3 protein is CASSLSTVSYEQYF. CDR3 nucleotide sequence: TGTGCCAGCAGTTTATCGACAGTTTCCTACGAGCAGTACTTC.

The chain combines TRBV15 with TRBJ1-2; D perhaps matches TRBD1 (5 bases). The CDR3 is 12 residues long. The germline V gene encodes CDR1 LNHNV and CDR2 YYDKDF (reference sequence). Trimming removed 5 bases from V and 2 bases from J, with 6 bases in between. CDR3 sequence: CATSRGNYGYTF. The CDR3 nucleotides are TGTGCCACCAGCCGGGGGAACTATGGCTACACCTTC.

The gene calls are TRBV5-1 and TRBJ2-2; TRBD2 is a possible D gene (5 bases). The CDR3 is made up of 16 amino acids. The V end was cut by 6 bases, the J end by 4 bases, with 19 bases between. In germline, CDR1 is SGHRS, CDR2 YFSETQ. The CDR3 reads CASTPLEGRPTGELFF. CDR3 nucleotides: TGCGCCAGCACCCCCCTCGAGGGCAGACCCACCGGGGAGCTGTTTTTT.

The chain links TRBV7-8 to TRBJ1-2; the D gene is possibly TRBD1 (6 bases). V was clipped by 5 bases and J by 7 bases, with 14 bases between them. Per germline, CDR1 SGHVS and CDR2 FQNEAQ. This CDR3 has 13 residues. The CDR3 DNA reads as TGTGCCAGCAGCCCAGTACAGGGATCTGGCTACACCTTC. Its protein product is CASSPVQGSGYTF.

The V gene is TRBV29-1, the J gene TRBJ2-1; TRBD1 aligns across 7 bases. The length of the CDR3 is 14 residues. After removal of 8 bases from V and 0 bases from J, the junction contained 7 bases not matched to a gene. Germline V gives CDR1 SQVTM, CDR2 ANQGSEA. CDR3 sequence (DNA): TGCAGCACACCGGGACAGAGCTCCTACAATGAGCAGTTCTTC. This codes for CSTPGQSSYNEQFF.

This sequence joins TRBV18 and TRBJ2-1; 15 bases agree with TRBD2. Per germline, CDR1 KGHSH and CDR2 LQKENI. The CDR3 is made up of 17 amino acids. Losses at the gene ends were 0 bases for V and 9 bases for J; bases not matched to a gene: 6. CDR3 loop: CASSPPGLAGGGSEQFF. In DNA form, the CDR3 reads TGTGCCAGCTCACCACCGGGACTAGCGGGGGGCGGGAGTGAGCAGTTCTTC.